The 21 T cell receptor beta chains below were found in one sample sequenced in a study of shared clonotypes between healthy human individuals. Clones were sequenced by immunoSEQ multiplex PCR, and TCRdb holds only the in-frame ones, with some missing. The sample yields 2 million to 2.5 million clones, more than 85% seen once. The sample was naive CD4+ T cells from PBMCs. Subset noted: CD45RA+ positively selected. Receptors were obtained from a man younger than 30 in good health. Some clones in this sample may be carry-over from other donors' samples.

The chain has TRBV6-1 and TRBJ1-3; the D is unclear. Trimming removed 2 bases from V and 2 bases from J, with 10 bases in between. Per germline, CDR1 MNHNS and CDR2 SASEGT. This CDR3 has 15 amino acids. As DNA, the CDR3 is TGTGCCAGCAGTGAAAAGCGAGAAACTGGAAACACCATATATTTT. It translates to CASSEKRETGNTIYF.

This chain uses TRBV9 with TRBJ2-5; 8 positions match TRBD2. The germline gives CDR1 SGDLS, CDR2 YYNGEE. This CDR3 spans 15 amino acids. The J segment lost 7 bases and the V segment lost 0 bases, leaving 8 bases of the junction unmatched. The CDR3 DNA reads TGTGCCAGCAGCGTAGACGGGAGGGCCTATGTGACCCAGTACTTC. This translates into CASSVDGRAYVTQYF.

The chain has TRBV27 and TRBJ1-2; D ambiguous. The germline gives CDR1 MNHEY, CDR2 SMNVEV (reference sequence). V was pared by 4 bases and J by 4 bases, with 19 bases between. There are 16 residues in the CDR3. The CDR3: CASSSRLSQEGYGYTF. The CDR3 bases are TGTGCCAGCAGTTCCCGCCTTTCTCAAGAGGGCTATGGCTACACCTTC.

In regard to this clone: This sample includes further DNA sequences coding for the same CDR3. The chain couples TRBV6-5 to TRBJ1-3; no clear D. V shed 6 bases and J shed 4 bases, with 10 bases lying between them. The CDR3 consists of 13 residues. CDR1 is MNHEY and CDR2 is SVGAGI in the germline V gene. This chain's CDR3 is CASSSSRGNTIYF. The CDR3 DNA follows: TGTGCCAGCAGCTCCTCTAGGGGAAACACCATATATTTT.

This chain uses TRBV5-1 with TRBJ2-1, with 7 bases that match TRBD2. In germline, CDR1 is SGHRS, CDR2 YFSETQ. The CDR3 spans 18 residues. The V and J ends lost 4 bases and 0 bases, in that order; junction bases with no gene match: 13. The CDR3, as DNA: TGCGCCAGCAGCCTTGGGGGAGGGCCCTACAGCTCCTACAATGAGCAGTTCTTC. The encoded protein is CASSLGGGPYSSYNEQFF.

The V gene is TRBV6-5, the J gene TRBJ2-1; 7 bases are shared with TRBD1. Germline-derived CDR1 and CDR2 are MNHEY and SVGAGI. V was pared by 6 bases and J by 4 bases, with 6 bases of the junction left unmatched. The CDR3 runs to 14 residues. CDR3 in amino acids: CASSVPGGYNEQFF. The CDR3 nucleotides are TGTGCCAGCAGCGTACCAGGGGGATACAATGAGCAGTTCTTC.

The chain has TRBV28 and TRBJ1-6; D might be TRBD1 (5 bases). V lost 6 bases to trimming and J lost 9 bases, with 12 bases between them. CDR1 and CDR2 (germline): MDHEN, SYDVKM. CDR3 size: 13 residues. For the CDR3, the DNA is TGTGCCAGCAGCTGGACAAGTAGTTCACCCCTCCACTTT. This encodes CASSWTSSSPLHF.

The genes are TRBV6-6 and TRBJ2-7, with unresolved D. This CDR3 is built from 12 residues. Germline V gene lookup returns CDR1 MNHNY and CDR2 SVGAGI (reference sequence). V was clipped by 7 bases and J by 0 bases, with 7 bases between them. The CDR3 nucleotides are TGTGCCAGCAAGGATGGCTCCTACGAGCAGTACTTC. Protein: CASKDGSYEQYF.

The rearrangement uses TRBV29-1 and TRBJ2-5, with 11 bases that match TRBD1. The CDR3 length is 15 residues. The J segment lost 2 bases and the V segment lost 6 bases, leaving 8 bases of the junction unmatched. Germline V lookup: CDR1 SQVTM, CDR2 ANQGSEA. CDR3 in DNA: TGCAGCGTAGGAACCGGGACAGGGGGACAAGAGACCCAGTACTTC. Translating gives CSVGTGTGGQETQYF.

This sequence joins TRBV4-1 and TRBJ2-7; TRBD2 aligns across 7 bases. Germline trimming cut 0 bases from V and 5 bases from J; bases unmatched to any gene: 10. The CDR3 spans 16 residues. Germline CDR1 and CDR2: MGHRA and YSYEKL. CDR3 sequence reads: CASSQDWREKANEQYF. The CDR3 nucleotides are TGCGCCAGCAGCCAAGATTGGCGGGAGAAGGCCAACGAGCAGTACTTC.

Only one count was recorded for this clone. The genes are TRBV5-6 and TRBJ2-2, with D maybe TRBD1 (5 bases). Germline assignment: CDR1 SGHDT and CDR2 YYEEEE. The V end lost 0 bases, the J end lost 1 base, and 7 bases lay between the germline ends. The CDR3 is 15 residues long. In DNA form, the CDR3 reads TGTGCCAGCAGCTTGGACAGGTTGAACACCGGGGAGCTGTTTTTT. Residues: CASSLDRLNTGELFF. The variable domain in full, completed from reference TRBV5-6 and TRBJ2-2, reads DAGVTQSPTHLIKTRGQQVTLRCSPKSGHDTVSWYQQALGQGPQFIFQYYEEEERQRGNFPDRFSGHQFPNYSSELNVNALLLGDSALYLCASSLDRLNTGELFFGEGSRLTVL.

The chain employs TRBV11-3 and TRBJ1-4; a weak D match, TRBD1 (6 bases). Germline V CDR1 and CDR2: SGHNT, YENEEA. The CDR3 has 15 amino acids. V gave up 3 bases and J gave up 4 bases, with 12 bases separating them. The CDR3 coding sequence is TGTGCCAGCAGCTTGGGGGGCGGACGTAATGAAAAACTGTTTTTT. It is translated as CASSLGGGRNEKLFF.

The V and J genes are TRBV7-2 and TRBJ2-1; perhaps D is TRBD1 or TRBD2 (5 bases each). The germline CDR1 and CDR2 sequences are SGHTA and FQGNSA. The CDR3 runs to 14 residues. Trimming took 2 bases from V and 6 from J, leaving 11 bases between them. The CDR3 spells CASSLWGISNEQFF. CDR3 bases: TGTGCCAGCAGCTTATGGGGGATCTCCAATGAGCAGTTCTTC.

The chain has TRBV6-1 and TRBJ1-2, with unresolved D. V dropped 5 bases and J dropped 4 bases, with 8 bases sitting between them. The CDR3 loop spans 12 amino acids. Looked up from germline, CDR1 is MNHNS and CDR2 is SASEGT. CDR3 DNA: TGTGCCAGCAGTCAGGAACCCTATGGCTACACCTTC. Translation gives CASSQEPYGYTF.

CDR3 sequence (DNA): TGTGCCAGCAGTTCCCTACTCAGACTAGCGGGAGGGGCTTACAATGAGCAGTTCTTC. Protein product: CASSSLLRLAGGAYNEQFF. The V gene is TRBV28, the J gene TRBJ2-1, with 14 bases aligning to TRBD2. The CDR3 spans 19 residues. V was pared by 4 bases and J by 4 bases, with 12 bases of the junction left unmatched. Germline V gives CDR1 MDHEN, CDR2 SYDVKM.

A note on this clone: Other DNA sequences from this sample encode an identical CDR3 as well. The CDR3, as DNA: TGTGCCAGCAGCCGGAACACCGGGGAGCTGTTTTTT. It codes for CASSRNTGELFF. The chain combines TRBV7-3 with TRBJ2-2; D unresolved. The germline gives CDR1 SGHTA, CDR2 FQGTGA. This CDR3 region has 12 residues. Trimming took off 5 bases at V and 1 base at J, with 2 bases between the two ends.

This sequence joins TRBV6-1 and TRBJ2-5, with D possibly TRBD2 on 6 matching bases. Germline-derived CDR1 and CDR2 are MNHNS and SASEGT. Trimming took off 6 bases at V and 5 bases at J, with 16 bases between the two ends. The CDR3 loop spans 14 amino acids. This chain's CDR3 is CASREGRSRETQYF. CDR3 nucleotide sequence: TGTGCCAGCAGGGAGGGTAGGTCCCGCGAGACCCAGTACTTC.

J is TRBJ2-5 and V is TRBV2, with D hard to call. Looked up from germline, CDR1 is SNHLY and CDR2 is FYNNEI. Trimming took 2 bases from V and 2 from J, leaving 12 bases between them. The length of the CDR3 is 15 residues. CDR3 bases: TGTGCCAGCAGTGAACAGGTCCTCGAGCAAGAGACCCAGTACTTC. This encodes CASSEQVLEQETQYF.

The rearrangement uses TRBV5-1 and TRBJ2-1; 12 positions agree with TRBD2. V was pared by 4 bases and J by 9 bases, with 8 bases of the junction left unmatched. The CDR3 sequence is 15 residues long. Germline CDR1 and CDR2: SGHRS and YFSETQ. CDR3 sequence (DNA): TGCGCCAGCAGCGCAGAACTAGCGGGAGGAGGTGAGCAGTTCTTC. Translating it yields CASSAELAGGGEQFF.

The rearrangement uses TRBV4-1 and TRBJ2-1; D is perhaps TRBD1 (6 bases). V dropped 4 bases and J dropped 3 bases, with 16 bases sitting between them. CDR1 is MGHRA and CDR2 is YSYEKL in the germline V gene. CDR3 size: 16 residues. CDR3 amino acids: CASSPSPDRLYNEQFF. The CDR3 region has the DNA TGCGCCAGCAGCCCCTCCCCGGACAGACTCTACAATGAGCAGTTCTTC.

V is TRBV7-8 and J is TRBJ2-4, with TRBD2 as a possible D gene (6 bases). The V and J ends lost 1 base and 0 bases respectively, with 10 bases between them. Germline CDR1 SGHVS, CDR2 FQNEAQ. The CDR3 spans 16 residues. Written as DNA, the CDR3 is TGTGCCAGCAGCTTAGGTTGGGGGGTAGCCAAAAACATTCAGTACTTC. It is translated as CASSLGWGVAKNIQYF. Full variable domain (remainder filled in from reference TRBV7-8 and TRBJ2-4): GAGVSQSPRYKVAKRGQDVALRCDPISGHVSLFWYQQALGQGPEFLTYFQNEAQLDKSGLPSDRFFAERPEGSVSTLKIQRTQQEDSAVYLCASSLGWGVAKNIQYFGAGTRLSVL.